This TCR beta chain came from a study of T-cell reconstitution after alpha-beta-depleted transplantation in children. This clonotype appeared a few times. The germline gives CDR1 SGHVS, CDR2 FQNEAQ. The CDR3 is made up of 14 amino acids. V lost 3 bases and J lost 3; bases outside the gene matches: 5. Using unique molecular identifiers, the investigators prepared the TCRbeta library. TCRdb reprocessed the PCR reads via MiXCR and lists one record per CDR3 protein. There are a few hundred thousand distinct CDR3 sequences in the sample; nearly 10% occur only once, and about 9.4% lies in the top ten. The TCR comes from a human donor who donated a stem cell graft to a child with SCID. V gene TRBV7-8 combines with J gene TRBJ2-7, with 7 nucleotides matching TRBD1. Sequencing used PBMCs from the stem cell graft donor, obtained from the stem cell graft. The CDR3 protein is CASSFPDRHYEQYF. In DNA form, the CDR3 reads TGTGCCAGCAGCTTCCCGGACAGGCACTACGAGCAGTACTTC.